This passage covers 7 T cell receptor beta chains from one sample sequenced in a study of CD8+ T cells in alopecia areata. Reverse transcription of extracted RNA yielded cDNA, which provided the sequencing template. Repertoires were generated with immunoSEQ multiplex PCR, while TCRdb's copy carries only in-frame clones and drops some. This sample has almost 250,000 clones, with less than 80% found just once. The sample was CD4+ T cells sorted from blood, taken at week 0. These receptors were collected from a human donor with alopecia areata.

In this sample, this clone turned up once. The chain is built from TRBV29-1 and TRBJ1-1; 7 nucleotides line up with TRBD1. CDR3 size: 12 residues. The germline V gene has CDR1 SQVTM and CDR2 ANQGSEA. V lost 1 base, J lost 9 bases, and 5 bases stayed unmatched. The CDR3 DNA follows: TGCAGCGTTGAAGGGGACAGCGTGAAAGCTTTCTTT. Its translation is CSVEGDSVKAFF.

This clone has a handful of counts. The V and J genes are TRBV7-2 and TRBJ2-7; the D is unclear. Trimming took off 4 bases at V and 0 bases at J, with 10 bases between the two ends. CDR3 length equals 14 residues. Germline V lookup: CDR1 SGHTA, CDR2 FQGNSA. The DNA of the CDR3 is TGTGCCAGCAGCTCTCTTGACATCTCCTACGAGCAGTACTTC. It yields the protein CASSSLDISYEQYF.

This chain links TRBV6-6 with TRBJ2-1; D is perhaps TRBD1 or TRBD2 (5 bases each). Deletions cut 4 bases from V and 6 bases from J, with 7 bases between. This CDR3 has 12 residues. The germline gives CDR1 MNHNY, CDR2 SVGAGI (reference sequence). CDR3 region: CASSWGSNEQFF. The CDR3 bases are TGTGCCAGCAGTTGGGGGTCCAATGAGCAGTTCTTC.

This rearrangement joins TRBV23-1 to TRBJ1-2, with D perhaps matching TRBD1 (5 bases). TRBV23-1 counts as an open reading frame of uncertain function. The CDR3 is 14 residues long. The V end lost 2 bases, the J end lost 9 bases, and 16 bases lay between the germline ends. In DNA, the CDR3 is TGCGCCAGCAGTCAAAGATGTACGGGGGTACGCTACACCTTC. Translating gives CASSQRCTGVRYTF.

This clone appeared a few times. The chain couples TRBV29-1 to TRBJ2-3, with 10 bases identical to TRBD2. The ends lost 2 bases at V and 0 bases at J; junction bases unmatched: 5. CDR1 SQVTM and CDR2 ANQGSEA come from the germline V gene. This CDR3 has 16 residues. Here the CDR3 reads CSVEKASGGSTDTQYF. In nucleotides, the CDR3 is TGCAGCGTTGAAAAGGCTAGCGGGGGTAGCACAGATACGCAGTATTTT.

The CDR3 nucleotides read TGCGCCAGCAGCCAAGATACGGGAATGAATGAAAAACTGTTTTTT. Translated: CASSQDTGMNEKLFF. This chain joins TRBV4-3 and TRBJ1-4; D is undetermined. V lost 0 bases and J 5 bases, leaving 10 bases between the germline ends. Germline CDR1 reads LGHNA; CDR2 reads YSLEER. The length of the CDR3 is 15 residues.

The CDR3 protein is CASSVDRGLAIAGELFF. CDR3 DNA sequence: TGTGCCAGCAGCGTAGATCGCGGACTAGCGATTGCCGGGGAGCTGTTTTTT. The chain carries TRBV9 and TRBJ2-2, with TRBD2 matching 9 bases. V shed 0 bases, J shed 6 bases, and the junction held 9 bases outside the gene matches. The CDR3 runs to 17 residues. Germline assignment: CDR1 SGDLS and CDR2 YYNGEE. The entire variable domain, with the rest obtained from reference TRBV9 and TRBJ2-2, is as follows: DSGVTQTPKHLITATGQRVTLRCSPRSGDLSVYWYQQSLDQGLQFLIQYYNGEERAKGNILERFSAQQFPDLHSELNLSSLELGDSALYFCASSVDRGLAIAGELFFGEGSRLTVL.